The next 13 T cell receptor beta chains were all read from a single sample in a study of cytomegalovirus exposure and HLA in healthy donors. The PCR contained 60 Vbeta and 13 Jbeta primers. The method was immunoSEQ multiplex PCR; TCRdb's version includes in-frame clones alone and lacks a portion of them. The table shows some 200,000 clones, with around 83% occurring only once. The specimen sequenced was PBMCs. Receptor source: a girl between 5 and 17 years old in good health and CMV-seronegative.

The chain combines TRBV25-1 with TRBJ1-1; 9 bases fit TRBD1. The CDR3 spans 16 residues. Germline loops: CDR1 MGHDK, CDR2 SYGVNS. V trimming: 1 base; J trimming: 1 base; junction bases outside the gene matches: 4. The DNA for the CDR3 is TGTGCCAGCAGTGAATTTGGGGACAGGGCGAACACTGAAGCTTTCTTT. Translation gives CASSEFGDRANTEAFF.

This clone was counted only a few times. The chain uses TRBV5-1 and TRBJ1-1; D unclear. Deletions cut 3 bases from V and 4 bases from J, with 13 bases between. From germline, CDR1 is SGHRS and CDR2 YFSETQ. The CDR3 contains 14 residues. The CDR3 nucleotides are TGCGCCAGCAGCTACATACAGAGCAGCACTGAAGCTTTCTTT. This encodes CASSYIQSSTEAFF.

The chain recombines TRBV6-1 with TRBJ1-3, with D possibly being TRBD1 (5 bases). Germline V lookup: CDR1 MNHNS, CDR2 SASEGT. Trimming cost V 5 bases and J 4 bases, with 12 bases left between them. The CDR3 is 14 amino acids. CDR3 loop: CASSNRQIGNTIYF. For the CDR3, the DNA is TGTGCCAGCAGTAACCGACAGATCGGAAACACCATATATTTT.

The chain links TRBV5-1 to TRBJ2-7; tentatively, D is TRBD1 (5 bases). V was shortened by 4 bases and J by 7 bases, with 18 bases between the two germline ends. Looked up from germline, CDR1 is SGHRS and CDR2 is YFSETQ. This CDR3 spans 14 amino acids. This CDR3 reads CASSIRLDSPEQYF. For the CDR3, the DNA is TGCGCCAGCAGCATCCGTTTAGACAGCCCAGAGCAGTACTTC. Together with reference TRBV5-1 and TRBJ2-7, the CDR3 gives the full variable domain: KAGVTQTPRYLIKTRGQQVTLSCSPISGHRSVSWYQQTPGQGLQFLFEYFSETQRNKGNFPGRFSGRQFSNSRSEMNVSTLELGDSALYLCASSIRLDSPEQYFGPGTRLTVT.

The chain recombines TRBV7-2 with TRBJ2-7; no firm D call. This CDR3 is built from 13 residues. Trimming took off 3 bases at V and 6 bases at J, with 12 bases between the two ends. Germline-derived CDR1 and CDR2 are SGHTA and FQGNSA. CDR3 in DNA: TGTGCCAGCAGCTTCGGTTTTGGTTCCGAGCAGTACTTC. Residues: CASSFGFGSEQYF.

This chain connects TRBV5-6 to TRBJ2-7, with a possible D match to TRBD2 (6 bases). The CDR3 has 15 amino acids. The germline V and J ends were trimmed by 1 base and 2 bases, with 13 bases remaining between them. Germline V gives CDR1 SGHDT, CDR2 YYEEEE. CDR3 coding DNA: TGTGCCAGCAGCTTGTTTAATGGCGGGACCTACGAGCAGTACTTC. It is translated as CASSLFNGGTYEQYF.

This chain joins TRBV5-4 and TRBJ2-7; 8 nucleotides match TRBD1. Germline values: CDR1 SGHNT, CDR2 YYREEE (reference sequence). The CDR3 spans 14 residues. V shed 4 bases, J shed 2 bases, and the junction held 5 bases outside the gene matches. The CDR3 coding sequence is TGTGCCAGCAGCCCCCGGGACAGGACCTACGAGCAGTACTTC. It is translated as CASSPRDRTYEQYF.

The genes are TRBV5-8 and TRBJ2-1; D is perhaps TRBD1 (7 bases). The V end was cut by 4 bases, the J end by 3 bases, with 11 bases between. The CDR3 runs to 14 residues. The germline CDR1 and CDR2 sequences are SGHTS and YDEGEE. CDR3 nucleotides: TGTGCCAGCAGCCGCGGGACAGACTACAATGAGCAGTTCTTC. Protein: CASSRGTDYNEQFF. Complete variable domain (other parts from reference TRBV5-8 and TRBJ2-1): EAGVTQSPTHLIKTRGQQATLRCSPISGHTSVYWYQQALGLGLQFLLWYDEGEERNRGNFPPRFSGRQFPNYSSELNVNALELEDSALYLCASSRGTDYNEQFFGPGTRLTVL.

The V call is TRBV7-2, the J call TRBJ2-5; TRBD2 aligns across 7 bases. Germline trimming cut 3 bases from V and 2 bases from J; bases unmatched to any gene: 6. Germline V CDR1 and CDR2: SGHTA, FQGNSA. This CDR3 has 15 residues. For the CDR3, the DNA is TGTGCCAGCAGCTTCCTTCCGGGGGGACAAGAGACCCAGTACTTC. It specifies CASSFLPGGQETQYF. The full variable domain, completed using reference TRBV7-2 and TRBJ2-5, is GAGVSQSPSNKVTEKGKDVELRCDPISGHTALYWYRQSLGQGLEFLIYFQGNSAPDKSGLPSDRFSAERTGGSVSTLTIQRTQQEDSAVYLCASSFLPGGQETQYFGPGTRLLVL.

The V call is TRBV5-1, the J call TRBJ1-2, with TRBD1 matching over 9 bases. CDR1 and CDR2 from the germline V gene are SGHRS and YFSETQ. This CDR3 comprises 16 residues. The V gene end was trimmed by 0 bases and the J gene end by 4 bases; junction bases not matched to a gene: 7. The DNA for the CDR3 is TGCGCCAGCAGCTTGGGGGACAGGGACTCCATCTATGGCTACACCTTC. Residues: CASSLGDRDSIYGYTF.

This sequence joins TRBV7-2 and TRBJ1-5; D is possibly TRBD1 (6 bases). The CDR3 runs 15 residues. V lost 3 bases to trimming and J lost 4 bases, with 13 bases between them. Germline CDR1 is SGHTA and CDR2 is FQGNSA. CDR3 in amino acids: CASSFTGTTNQPQHF. The CDR3 region has the DNA TGTGCCAGCAGCTTTACCGGGACAACGAATCAGCCCCAGCATTTT.

This chain connects TRBV2 to TRBJ1-2; D remains unclear. The CDR3 runs to 14 residues. The V end was cut by 1 base, the J end by 4 bases, with 10 bases between. Looked up from germline, CDR1 is SNHLY and CDR2 is FYNNEI. CDR3 loop: CASSEGEGSYGYTF. CDR3 coding DNA: TGTGCCAGCAGTGAAGGTGAGGGATCCTATGGCTACACCTTC.

V gene TRBV5-1 combines with J gene TRBJ2-2, with a possible D match to TRBD1 (6 bases). The CDR3 is 15 residues long. Trimming left V 2 bases short and J 0 bases short, with 8 bases between. The germline gives CDR1 SGHRS, CDR2 YFSETQ. The CDR3 here is CASSLPGANTGELFF. The DNA of the CDR3 is TGCGCCAGCAGCTTACCAGGGGCGAACACCGGGGAGCTGTTTTTT.